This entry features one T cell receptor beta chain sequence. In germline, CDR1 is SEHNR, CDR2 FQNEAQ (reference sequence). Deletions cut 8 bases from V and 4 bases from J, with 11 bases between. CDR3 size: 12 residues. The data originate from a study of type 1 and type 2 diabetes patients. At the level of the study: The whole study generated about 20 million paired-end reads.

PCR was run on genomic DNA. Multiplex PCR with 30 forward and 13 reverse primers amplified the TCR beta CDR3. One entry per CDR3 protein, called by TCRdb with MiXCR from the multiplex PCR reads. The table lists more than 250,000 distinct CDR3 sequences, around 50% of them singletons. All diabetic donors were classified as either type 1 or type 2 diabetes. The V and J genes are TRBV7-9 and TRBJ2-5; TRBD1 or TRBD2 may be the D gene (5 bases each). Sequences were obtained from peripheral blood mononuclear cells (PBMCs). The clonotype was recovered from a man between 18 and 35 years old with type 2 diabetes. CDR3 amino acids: CASVPGTETQYF. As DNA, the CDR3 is TGTGCCAGCGTCCCGGGGACAGAGACCCAGTACTTC.